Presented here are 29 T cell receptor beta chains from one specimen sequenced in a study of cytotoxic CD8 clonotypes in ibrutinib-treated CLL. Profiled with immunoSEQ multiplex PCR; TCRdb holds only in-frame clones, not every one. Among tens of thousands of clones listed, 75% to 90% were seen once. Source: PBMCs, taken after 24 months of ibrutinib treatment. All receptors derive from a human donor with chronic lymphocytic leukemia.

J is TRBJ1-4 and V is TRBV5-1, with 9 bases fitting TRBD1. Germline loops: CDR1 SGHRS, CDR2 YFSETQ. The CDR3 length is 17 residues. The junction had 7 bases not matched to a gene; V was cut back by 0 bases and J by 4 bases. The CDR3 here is CASSLGPQGANNEKLFF. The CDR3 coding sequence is TGCGCCAGCAGCTTGGGGCCACAGGGGGCTAATAATGAAAAACTGTTTTTT.

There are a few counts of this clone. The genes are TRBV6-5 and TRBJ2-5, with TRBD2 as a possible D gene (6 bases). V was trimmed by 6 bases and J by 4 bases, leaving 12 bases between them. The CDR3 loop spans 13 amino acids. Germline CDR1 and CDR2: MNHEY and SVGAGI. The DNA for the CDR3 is TGTGCCAGCAGGGCCCGGGGGAGAGAGACCCAGTACTTC. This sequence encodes CASRARGRETQYF.

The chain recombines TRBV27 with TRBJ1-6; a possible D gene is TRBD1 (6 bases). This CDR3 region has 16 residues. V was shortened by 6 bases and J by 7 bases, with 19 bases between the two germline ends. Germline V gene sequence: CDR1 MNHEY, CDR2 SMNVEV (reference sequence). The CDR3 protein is CASRVSGTSANSPLHF. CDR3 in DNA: TGTGCCAGCAGAGTCTCCGGGACATCGGCAAATTCACCCCTCCACTTT.

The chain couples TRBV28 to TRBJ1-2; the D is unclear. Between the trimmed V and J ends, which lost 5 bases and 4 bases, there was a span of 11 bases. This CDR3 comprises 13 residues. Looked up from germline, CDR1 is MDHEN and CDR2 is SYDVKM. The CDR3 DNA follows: TGTGCCAGCAGTACACCCGGGCTCTATGGCTACACCTTC. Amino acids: CASSTPGLYGYTF.

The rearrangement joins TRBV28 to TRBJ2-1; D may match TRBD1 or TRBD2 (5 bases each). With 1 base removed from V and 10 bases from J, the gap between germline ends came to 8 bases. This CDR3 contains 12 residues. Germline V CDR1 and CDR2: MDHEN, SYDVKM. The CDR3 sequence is CASSLSGREQFF. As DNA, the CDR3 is TGTGCCAGCAGTTTATCGGGGCGAGAGCAGTTCTTC. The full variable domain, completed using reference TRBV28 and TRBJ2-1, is DVKVTQSSRYLVKRTGEKVFLECVQDMDHENMFWYRQDPGLGLRLIYFSYDVKMKEKGDIPEGYSVSREKKERFSLILESASTNQTSMYLCASSLSGREQFFGPGTRLTVL.

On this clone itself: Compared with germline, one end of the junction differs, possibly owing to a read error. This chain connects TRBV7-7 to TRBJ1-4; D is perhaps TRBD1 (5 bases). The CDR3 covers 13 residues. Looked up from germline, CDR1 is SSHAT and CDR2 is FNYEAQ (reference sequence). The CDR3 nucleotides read TGTGCTAGCAGTAGGGACGTTGGTGAAAAACTGTTTTTT. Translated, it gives CASSRDVGEKLFF.

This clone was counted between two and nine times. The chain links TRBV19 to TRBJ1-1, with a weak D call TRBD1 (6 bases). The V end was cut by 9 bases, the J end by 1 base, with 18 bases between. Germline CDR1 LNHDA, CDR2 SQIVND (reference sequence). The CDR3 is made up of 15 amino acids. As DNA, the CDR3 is TGTGCCAGCAAAATTGACAGGTCTCAGAACACTGAAGCTTTCTTT. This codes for CASKIDRSQNTEAFF.

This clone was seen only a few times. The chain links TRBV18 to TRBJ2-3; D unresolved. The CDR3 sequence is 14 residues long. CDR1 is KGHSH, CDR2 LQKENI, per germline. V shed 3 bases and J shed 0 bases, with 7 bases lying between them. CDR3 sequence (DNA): TGTGCCAGCTCACCGAGTTCTAGCACAGATACGCAGTATTTT. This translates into CASSPSSSTDTQYF.

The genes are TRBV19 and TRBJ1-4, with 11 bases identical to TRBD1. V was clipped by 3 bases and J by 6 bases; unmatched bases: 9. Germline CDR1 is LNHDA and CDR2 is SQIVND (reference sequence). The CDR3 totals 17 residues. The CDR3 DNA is TGTGCCAGTAGTATCCCCCGGACAGGGGGCCGGTATGAAAAACTGTTTTTT. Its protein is CASSIPRTGGRYEKLFF.

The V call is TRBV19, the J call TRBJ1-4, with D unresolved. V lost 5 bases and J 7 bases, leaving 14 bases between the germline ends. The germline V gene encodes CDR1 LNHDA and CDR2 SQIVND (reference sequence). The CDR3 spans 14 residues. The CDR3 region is CASSPAGQSEKLFF. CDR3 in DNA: TGTGCCAGTAGTCCGGCCGGGCAAAGTGAAAAACTGTTTTTT.

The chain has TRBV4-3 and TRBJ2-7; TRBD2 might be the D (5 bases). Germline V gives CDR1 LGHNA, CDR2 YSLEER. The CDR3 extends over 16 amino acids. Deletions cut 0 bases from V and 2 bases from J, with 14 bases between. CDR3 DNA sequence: TGCGCCAGCAGCCAAGAAAGTTTCGGGGTAGCCTACGAGCAGTACTTC. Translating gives CASSQESFGVAYEQYF.

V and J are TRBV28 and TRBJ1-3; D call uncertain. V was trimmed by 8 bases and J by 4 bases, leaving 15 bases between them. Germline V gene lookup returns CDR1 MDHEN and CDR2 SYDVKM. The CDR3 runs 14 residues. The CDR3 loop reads CASGRAPQGNTIYF. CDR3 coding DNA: TGTGCCAGCGGTAGGGCGCCCCAGGGAAACACCATATATTTT.

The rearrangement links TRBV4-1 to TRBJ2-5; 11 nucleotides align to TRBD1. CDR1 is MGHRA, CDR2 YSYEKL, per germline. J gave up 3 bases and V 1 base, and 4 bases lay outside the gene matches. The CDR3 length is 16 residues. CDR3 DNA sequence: TGCGCCAGCAGCCAAGGGGACAGGGGGTCCAAAGAGACCCAGTACTTC. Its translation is CASSQGDRGSKETQYF.

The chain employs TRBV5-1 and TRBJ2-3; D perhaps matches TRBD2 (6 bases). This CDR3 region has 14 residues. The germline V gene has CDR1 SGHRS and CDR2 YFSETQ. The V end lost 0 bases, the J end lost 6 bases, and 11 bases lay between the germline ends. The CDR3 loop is CASSLVSGVDTQYF. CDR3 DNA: TGCGCCAGCAGCTTGGTTTCGGGAGTGGATACGCAGTATTTT.

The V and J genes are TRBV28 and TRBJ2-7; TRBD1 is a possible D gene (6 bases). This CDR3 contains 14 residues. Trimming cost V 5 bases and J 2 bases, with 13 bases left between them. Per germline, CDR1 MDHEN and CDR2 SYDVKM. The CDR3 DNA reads TGTGCCAGCAGTAGATGGACAGAACCCTACGAGCAGTACTTC. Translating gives CASSRWTEPYEQYF.

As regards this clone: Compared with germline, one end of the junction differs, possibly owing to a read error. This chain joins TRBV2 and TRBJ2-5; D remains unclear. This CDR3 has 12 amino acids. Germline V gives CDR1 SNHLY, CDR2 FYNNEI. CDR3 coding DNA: TGTGCCAGCAGGGAAGTTCAAGAGACCCAGTACTTC. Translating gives CASREVQETQYF.

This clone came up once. The DNA of the CDR3 is TGTGCCAGCAGTCGTTCTCGACAGGGGGCGAAGGGCTACACCTTC. Its protein is CASSRSRQGAKGYTF. The chain combines TRBV2 with TRBJ1-2, with 10 bases lining up with TRBD1. Per germline, CDR1 SNHLY and CDR2 FYNNEI. This CDR3 is built from 15 residues. Losses at the gene ends were 5 bases for V and 8 bases for J; bases not matched to a gene: 11.

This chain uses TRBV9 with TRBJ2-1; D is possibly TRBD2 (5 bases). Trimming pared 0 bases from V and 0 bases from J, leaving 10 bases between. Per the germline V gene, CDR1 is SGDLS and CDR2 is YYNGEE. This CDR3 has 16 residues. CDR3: CASSVVESGSYNEQFF. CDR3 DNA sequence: TGTGCCAGCAGCGTAGTGGAAAGCGGCTCCTACAATGAGCAGTTCTTC.

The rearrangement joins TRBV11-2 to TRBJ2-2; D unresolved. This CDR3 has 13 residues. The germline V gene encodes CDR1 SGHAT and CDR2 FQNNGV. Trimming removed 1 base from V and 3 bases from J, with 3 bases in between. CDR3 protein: CASSLGHTGELFF. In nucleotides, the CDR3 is TGTGCCAGCAGCTTAGGTCACACCGGGGAGCTGTTTTTT. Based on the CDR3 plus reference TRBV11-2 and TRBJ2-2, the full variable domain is EAGVAQSPRYKIIEKRQSVAFWCNPISGHATLYWYQQILGQGPKLLIQFQNNGVVDDSQLPKDRFSAERLKGVDSTLKIQPAKLEDSAVYLCASSLGHTGELFFGEGSRLTVL.

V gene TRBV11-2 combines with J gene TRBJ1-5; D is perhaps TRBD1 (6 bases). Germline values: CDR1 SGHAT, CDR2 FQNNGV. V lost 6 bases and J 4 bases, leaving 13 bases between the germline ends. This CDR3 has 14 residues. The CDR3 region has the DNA TGTGCCAGCAGTCTGACAGGTACTAATCAGCCCCAGCATTTT. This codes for CASSLTGTNQPQHF.

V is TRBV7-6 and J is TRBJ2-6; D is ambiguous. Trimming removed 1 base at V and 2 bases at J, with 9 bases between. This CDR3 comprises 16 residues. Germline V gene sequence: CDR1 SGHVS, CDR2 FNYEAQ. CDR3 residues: CASSLVGPPGANVLTF. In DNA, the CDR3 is TGTGCCAGCAGCTTAGTGGGTCCCCCTGGGGCCAACGTCCTGACTTTC.

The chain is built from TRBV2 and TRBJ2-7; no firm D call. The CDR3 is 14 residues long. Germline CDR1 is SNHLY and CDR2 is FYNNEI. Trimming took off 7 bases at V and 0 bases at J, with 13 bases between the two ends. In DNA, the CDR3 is TGTGCCAGCATGTCCCAGAGGACCTCCTACGAGCAGTACTTC. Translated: CASMSQRTSYEQYF.

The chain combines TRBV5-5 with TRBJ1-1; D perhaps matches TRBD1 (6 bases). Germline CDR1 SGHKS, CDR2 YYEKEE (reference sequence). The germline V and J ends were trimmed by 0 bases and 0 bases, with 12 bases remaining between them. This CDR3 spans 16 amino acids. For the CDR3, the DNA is TGTGCCAGCAGCTTGGCTCTGGGGGCGTTGAACACTGAAGCTTTCTTT. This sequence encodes CASSLALGALNTEAFF.

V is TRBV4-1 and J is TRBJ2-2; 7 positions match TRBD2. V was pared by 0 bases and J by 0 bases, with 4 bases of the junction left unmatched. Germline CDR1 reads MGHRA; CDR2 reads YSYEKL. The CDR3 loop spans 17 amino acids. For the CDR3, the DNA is TGCGCCAGCAGCCAAGATTTGGCGGGGGCGAACACCGGGGAGCTGTTTTTT. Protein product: CASSQDLAGANTGELFF.

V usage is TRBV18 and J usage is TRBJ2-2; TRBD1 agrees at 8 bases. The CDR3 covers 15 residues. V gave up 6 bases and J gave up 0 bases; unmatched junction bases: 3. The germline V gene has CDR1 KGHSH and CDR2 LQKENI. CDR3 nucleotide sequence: TGTGCCAGCTCTCCGGACAGGGCGAACACCGGGGAGCTGTTTTTT. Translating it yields CASSPDRANTGELFF.

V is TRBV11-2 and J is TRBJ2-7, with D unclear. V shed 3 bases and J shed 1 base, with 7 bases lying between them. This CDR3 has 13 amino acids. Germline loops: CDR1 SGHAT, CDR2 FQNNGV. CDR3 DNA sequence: TGTGCCAGCAGCTTTGGGCGGTCCTACGAGCAGTACTTC. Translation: CASSFGRSYEQYF.

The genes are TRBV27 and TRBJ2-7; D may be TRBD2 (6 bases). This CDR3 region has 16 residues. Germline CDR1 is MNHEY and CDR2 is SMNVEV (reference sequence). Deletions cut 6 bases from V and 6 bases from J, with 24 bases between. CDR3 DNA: TGTGCCAGCAGACGAACGGACTTATCGCGGGAAAGCGAGCAGTACTTC. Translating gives CASRRTDLSRESEQYF.

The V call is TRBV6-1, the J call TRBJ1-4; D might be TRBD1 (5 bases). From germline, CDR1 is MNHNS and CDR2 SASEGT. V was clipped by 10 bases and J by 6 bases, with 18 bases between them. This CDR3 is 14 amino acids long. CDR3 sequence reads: CATYSGPGDEKLFF. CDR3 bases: TGTGCCACATATAGTGGGCCGGGGGATGAAAAACTGTTTTTT.

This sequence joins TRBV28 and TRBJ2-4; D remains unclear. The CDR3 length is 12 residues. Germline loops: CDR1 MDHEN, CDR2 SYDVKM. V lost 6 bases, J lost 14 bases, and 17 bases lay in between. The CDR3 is CASSIISGFKYF. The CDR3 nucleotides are TGTGCCAGCAGCATAATAAGTGGCTTTAAGTACTTC.